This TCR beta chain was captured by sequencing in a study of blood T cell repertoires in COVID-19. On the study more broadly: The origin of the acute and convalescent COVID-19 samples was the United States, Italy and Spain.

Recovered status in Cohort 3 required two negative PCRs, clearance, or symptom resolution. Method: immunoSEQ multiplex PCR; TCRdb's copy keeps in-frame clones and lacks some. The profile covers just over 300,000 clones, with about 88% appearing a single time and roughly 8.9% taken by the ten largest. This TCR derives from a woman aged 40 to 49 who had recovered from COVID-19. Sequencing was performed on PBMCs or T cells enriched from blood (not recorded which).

For the CDR3, the DNA is TGTGCCACCAGTGACAGTAACTCCTACGAGCAGTACTTC. As protein: CATSDSNSYEQYF. J is TRBJ2-7 and V is TRBV24-1; D is ambiguous. Per germline, CDR1 KGHDR and CDR2 SFDVKD. V lost 4 bases, J lost 0 bases, and 6 bases lay in between. The CDR3 is 13 amino acids.